These 21 T cell receptor beta chains came from one sample sequenced in a study of T cell repertoires in cytomegalovirus infection. Using its own MiXCR run on the reads, TCRdb lists one record per CDR3 protein. The sample records 200,000 to 300,000 distinct CDR3 sequences, around an eighth being singletons. The sequencing input was PBMCs. The receptors stem from a human donor in good health (CMV status not recorded). Some clones in this sample may be carry-over from other donors' samples.

V is TRBV2 and J is TRBJ1-5; no definite D call. Germline CDR1 and CDR2: SNHLY and FYNNEI. V lost 8 bases and J 1 base, leaving 9 bases between the germline ends. The CDR3 spans 13 residues. CDR3 sequence (DNA): TGTGCCAGCGCCGGGGAAAGCAATCAGCCCCAGCATTTT. Amino acid sequence: CASAGESNQPQHF.

The V gene is TRBV4-2, the J gene TRBJ2-6; D ambiguous. The CDR3 length is 16 residues. Germline V gene data show CDR1 as LGHNA and CDR2 as YNFKEQ. Trimming removed 1 base at V and 0 bases at J, with 7 bases between. The CDR3 spells CASSQVPNSGANVLTF. The CDR3 coding sequence is TGTGCCAGCAGCCAAGTTCCCAACTCTGGGGCCAACGTCCTGACTTTC.

This clonotype was recorded at least ten times. The chain employs TRBV7-2 and TRBJ2-2; 7 nucleotides agree with TRBD1. Germline V gene lookup returns CDR1 SGHTA and CDR2 FQGNSA. Trimming at V came to 0 bases and at J to 5 bases, leaving 6 bases not matched to a gene. The CDR3 totals 16 residues. The DNA of the CDR3 is TGTGCCAGCAGCTTAGCCCTAACCAGGGGGACCGGGGAGCTGTTTTTT. Protein product: CASSLALTRGTGELFF.

This clonotype was seen ten or more times. The V and J genes are TRBV7-8 and TRBJ1-6; D gene ambiguous. Trimming left V 5 bases short and J 8 bases short, with 13 bases between. This CDR3 comprises 14 residues. Per the germline V gene, CDR1 is SGHVS and CDR2 is FQNEAQ. Written as DNA, the CDR3 is TGTGCCAGCAGCGCGACAAGACGGGATTCACCCCTCCACTTT. Protein: CASSATRRDSPLHF.

The genes are TRBV7-3 and TRBJ2-2; 8 bases match TRBD1. The CDR3 extends over 16 amino acids. The germline V gene encodes CDR1 SGHTA and CDR2 FQGTGA. V trimming: 5 bases; J trimming: 4 bases; junction bases outside the gene matches: 9. The CDR3 DNA sequence: TGTGCCAGCAGCCCAACAGGGACAGGCCTCACCGGGGAGCTGTTTTTT. It encodes CASSPTGTGLTGELFF.

This clonotype appeared many times. The rearrangement uses TRBV19 and TRBJ2-1; TRBD2 matches at 9 bases. The ends lost 5 bases at V and 1 base at J; junction bases unmatched: 9. CDR1 is LNHDA, CDR2 SQIVND, per germline (reference sequence). This CDR3 is built from 17 residues. CDR3 coding DNA: TGTGCCAGTAGTGCCAATAGCGGGAGTGGTTCCTACAATGAGCAGTTCTTC. Translation gives CASSANSGSGSYNEQFF.

There are many counts of this clonotype. The chain is built from TRBV6-1 and TRBJ2-2; the D gene is possibly TRBD1 (5 bases). Trimming removed 10 bases from V and 2 bases from J, with 17 bases in between. CDR3 length: 15 residues. The germline V gene encodes CDR1 MNHNS and CDR2 SASEGT. As DNA, the CDR3 is TGTGCCACCCTCCGCAGGGTTGCAAACACCGGGGAGCTGTTTTTT. Translation: CATLRRVANTGELFF.

This clonotype has only a few counts. The chain joins TRBV29-1 to TRBJ2-1, with 13 bases that match TRBD2. V was clipped by 6 bases and J by 10 bases; unmatched bases: 6. The CDR3 has 13 residues. Germline V gene sequence: CDR1 SQVTM, CDR2 ANQGSEA. The CDR3 spells CSVPGTSGIEQFF. The CDR3 coding sequence is TGCAGCGTCCCCGGGACTAGCGGGATCGAGCAGTTCTTC.

This clonotype has a handful of counts. CDR3 region: CSAEHGQGNGYTF. The CDR3 DNA reads as TGCAGTGCTGAGCACGGACAGGGGAATGGCTACACCTTC. The chain couples TRBV20-1 to TRBJ1-2; 9 bases agree with TRBD1. V trimming: 5 bases; J trimming: 6 bases; junction bases outside the gene matches: 7. Germline V lookup: CDR1 DFQATT, CDR2 SNEGSKA (reference sequence). The CDR3 contains 13 residues.

The rearrangement joins TRBV12-3 or TRBV12-4 to TRBJ1-6, with D unresolved. V lost 3 bases to trimming and J lost 0 bases, with 12 bases between them. This CDR3 has 17 amino acids. The CDR3, as DNA: TGTGCCAGCAGTTTCCTCGGGAGAGGCTCCTATAATTCACCCCTCCACTTT. Translated: CASSFLGRGSYNSPLHF.

This clonotype was seen at least ten times. The chain joins TRBV28 to TRBJ1-2; D remains ambiguous. The CDR3 consists of 13 residues. Germline V gene data show CDR1 as MDHEN and CDR2 as SYDVKM. With 6 bases removed from V and 5 bases from J, the gap between germline ends came to 13 bases. The DNA for the CDR3 is TGTGCCAGCAGCGGTCTTCCGAGTTATGGCTACACCTTC. It is translated as CASSGLPSYGYTF.

This clonotype was seen ten or more times. The chain carries TRBV23-1 and TRBJ2-7; D is uncertain. Being an ORF, TRBV23-1 has a function that is uncertain. The CDR3 contains 13 residues. The germline V and J ends were trimmed by 2 bases and 5 bases, with 10 bases remaining between them. The CDR3 DNA sequence: TGCGCCAGCAGTCAAAGCAGATGGGACGAGCAGTACTTC. This sequence encodes CASSQSRWDEQYF.

This clonotype was detected ten times or more. The chain links TRBV7-3 to TRBJ2-5; 8 bases map to TRBD1. The germline V gene encodes CDR1 SGHTA and CDR2 FQGTGA. Losses at the gene ends were 2 bases for V and 2 bases for J; bases not matched to a gene: 1. The CDR3 runs 14 residues. CDR3 coding DNA: TGTGCCAGCAGCTTACGGGACAGGCAAGAGACCCAGTACTTC. This codes for CASSLRDRQETQYF.

In this sample, this clonotype turned up many times. The CDR3 DNA reads as TGCGCCAGCAGCTTGGCGGCAGTTAATGAAAAACTGTTTTTT. This gives the protein CASSLAAVNEKLFF. V and J are TRBV5-1 and TRBJ1-4; no clear D. The CDR3 is 14 amino acids. Per germline, CDR1 SGHRS and CDR2 YFSETQ. V shed 0 bases and J shed 4 bases, with 7 bases lying between them.

A few counts support this clonotype. The chain employs TRBV29-1 and TRBJ2-5; 7 nucleotides line up with TRBD2. CDR1 and CDR2 from the germline V gene are SQVTM and ANQGSEA. Unmatched junction bases numbered 5, after V lost 4 bases and J lost 3 bases. This CDR3 contains 13 residues. The CDR3: CSVAASGEETQYF. The CDR3 DNA follows: TGCAGCGTTGCGGCTAGCGGAGAAGAGACCCAGTACTTC. Complete variable domain (other parts from reference TRBV29-1 and TRBJ2-5): SAVISQKPSRDICQRGTSLTIQCQVDSQVTMMFWYRQQPGQSLTLIATANQGSEATYESGFVIDKFPISRPNLTFSTLTVSNMSPEDSSIYLCSVAASGEETQYFGPGTRLLVL.

This clonotype was detected ten times or more. The rearrangement joins TRBV7-3 to TRBJ2-5, with TRBD2 identical over 10 bases. The trim removed 1 base at V and 5 bases at J, leaving 4 bases unmatched. The germline V gene has CDR1 SGHTA and CDR2 FQGTGA. CDR3 length: 15 amino acids. The CDR3 DNA is TGTGCCAGCAGCTTAAGGGGACTAGCGCCGGAGACCCAGTACTTC. Its translation is CASSLRGLAPETQYF. Variable domain in full (rest from reference TRBV7-3 and TRBJ2-5): GAGVSQTPSNKVTEKGKYVELRCDPISGHTALYWYRQSLGQGPEFLIYFQGTGAADDSGLPNDRFFAVRPEGSVSTLKIQRTERGDSAVYLCASSLRGLAPETQYFGPGTRLLVL.

This clonotype appeared a few times. The V gene is TRBV6-6, the J gene TRBJ2-3, with TRBD1 identical over 7 bases. The CDR3 consists of 14 residues. V was pared by 6 bases and J by 4 bases, with 7 bases of the junction left unmatched. In germline, CDR1 is MNHNY, CDR2 SVGAGI (reference sequence). The CDR3 sequence: CASSKGAVADTQYF. The CDR3 bases are TGTGCCAGCAGCAAGGGGGCCGTGGCAGATACGCAGTATTTT.

This clonotype was recorded at least ten times. Here the CDR3 reads CASSLGQGALWDYGYTF. DNA for the CDR3: TGTGCCAGCAGTTTGGGACAGGGGGCTCTCTGGGACTATGGCTACACCTTC. The genes are TRBV6-1 and TRBJ1-2; 12 bases align to TRBD1. The ends lost 5 bases at V and 3 bases at J; junction bases unmatched: 10. This CDR3 is built from 17 residues. Germline CDR1 is MNHNS and CDR2 is SASEGT.

Of note for this clonotype: A read error may explain this, as a much larger clone is one base away. The J gene is TRBJ2-1, the V gene TRBV6-1; perhaps D is TRBD1 or TRBD2 (5 bases each). Trimming pared 5 bases from V and 8 bases from J, leaving 19 bases between. Germline values: CDR1 MNHNS, CDR2 SASEGT. CDR3 length: 15 amino acids. CDR3 amino acids: CASSCRDGTRDEQFF. CDR3 DNA sequence: TGTGCCAGCAGTTGCAGGGACGGTACCAGGGATGAGCAGTTCTTC.

This clonotype was seen repeatedly, ten times or more. The chain couples TRBV6-2 or TRBV6-3 to TRBJ2-7; TRBD1 aligns across 8 bases. The CDR3 consists of 14 residues. The V and J ends lost 3 bases and 6 bases, in that order; junction bases with no gene match: 7. The germline gives CDR1 MNHEY, CDR2 SVGEGT. This CDR3 reads CASSYWQGAAEQYF. The CDR3 DNA follows: TGTGCCAGCAGTTATTGGCAGGGGGCTGCCGAGCAGTACTTC.

This clonotype has at least ten counts. The V call is TRBV6-1, the J call TRBJ1-6; D gene unclear. The germline gives CDR1 MNHNS, CDR2 SASEGT. V was shortened by 5 bases and J by 8 bases, with 7 bases between the two germline ends. This CDR3 is 12 amino acids long. Written as DNA, the CDR3 is TGTGCCAGCAGTTCCGGGGATTCACCCCTCCACTTT. It encodes CASSSGDSPLHF.